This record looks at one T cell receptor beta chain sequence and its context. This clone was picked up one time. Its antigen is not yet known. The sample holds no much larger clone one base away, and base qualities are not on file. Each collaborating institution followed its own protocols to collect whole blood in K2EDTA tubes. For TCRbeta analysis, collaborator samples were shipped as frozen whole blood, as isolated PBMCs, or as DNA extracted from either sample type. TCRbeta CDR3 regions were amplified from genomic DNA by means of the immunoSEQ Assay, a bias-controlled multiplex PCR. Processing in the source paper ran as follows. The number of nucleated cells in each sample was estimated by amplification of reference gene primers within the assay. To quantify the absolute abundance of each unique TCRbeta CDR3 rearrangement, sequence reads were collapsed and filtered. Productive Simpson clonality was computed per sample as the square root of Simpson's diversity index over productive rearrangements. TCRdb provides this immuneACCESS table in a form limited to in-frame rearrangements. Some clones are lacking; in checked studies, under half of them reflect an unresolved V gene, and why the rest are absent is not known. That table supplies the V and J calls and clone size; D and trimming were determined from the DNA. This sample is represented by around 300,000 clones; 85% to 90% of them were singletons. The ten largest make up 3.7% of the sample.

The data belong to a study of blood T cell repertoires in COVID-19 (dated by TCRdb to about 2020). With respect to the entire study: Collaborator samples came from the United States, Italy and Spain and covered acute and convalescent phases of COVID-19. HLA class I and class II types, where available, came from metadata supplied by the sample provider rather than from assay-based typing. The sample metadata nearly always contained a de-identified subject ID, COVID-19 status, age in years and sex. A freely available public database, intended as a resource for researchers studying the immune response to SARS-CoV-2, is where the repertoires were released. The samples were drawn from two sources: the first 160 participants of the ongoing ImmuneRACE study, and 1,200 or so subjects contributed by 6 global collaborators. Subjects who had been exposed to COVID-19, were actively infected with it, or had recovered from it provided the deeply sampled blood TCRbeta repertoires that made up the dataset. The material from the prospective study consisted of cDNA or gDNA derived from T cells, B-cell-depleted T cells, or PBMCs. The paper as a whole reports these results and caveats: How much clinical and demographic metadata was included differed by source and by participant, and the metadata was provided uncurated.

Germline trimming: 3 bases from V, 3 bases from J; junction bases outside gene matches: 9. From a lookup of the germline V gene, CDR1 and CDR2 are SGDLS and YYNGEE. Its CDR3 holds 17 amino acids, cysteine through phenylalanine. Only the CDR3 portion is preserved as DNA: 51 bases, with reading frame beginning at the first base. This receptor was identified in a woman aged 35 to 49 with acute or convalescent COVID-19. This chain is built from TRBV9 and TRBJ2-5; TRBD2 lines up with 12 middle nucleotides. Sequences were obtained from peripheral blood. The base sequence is TGTGCCAGCAGCGGCAGGACTAGCGGGGTCTCAAAAGAGACCCAGTACTTC. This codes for CASSGRTSGVSKETQYF. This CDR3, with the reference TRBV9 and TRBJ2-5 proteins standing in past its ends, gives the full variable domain DSGVTQTPKHLITATGQRVTLRCSPRSGDLSVYWYQQSLDQGLQFLIQYYNGEERAKGNILERFSAQQFPDLHSELNLSSLELGDSALYFCASSGRTSGVSKETQYFGPGTRLLVL.